The TCR beta chain described here comes from a study of blood T cell repertoires in COVID-19. Study information: COVID-19 samples from acute and convalescent phases originated in the United States, Italy and Spain.

Participant-reported clinical history was the basis for cohort assignment. All recovered Cohort 3 donors got two negative PCRs, got clearance, or saw symptom resolution. In the original workflow: For nucleated cells, counts were estimated from reference gene primer amplification. Produced via immunoSEQ multiplex PCR; TCRdb's table is partial and in-frame only. That table gives V, J and clone size, and the DNA gave D and trimming. Among approximately 130,000 clones listed, roughly 80% were seen once. The V gene lost 5 bases and the J gene lost 8 bases, with 12 bases spanning the gap. The CDR3 runs to 12 residues. Germline loops: CDR1 MNHEY, CDR2 SVGAGI.

V usage is TRBV6-5 and J usage is TRBJ1-1, with D hard to call. The sample taken for sequencing was PBMCs or T cells enriched from blood (not recorded which). The TCR sequence derives from a man between 25 and 39 years old who had recovered from COVID-19. The CDR3 DNA follows: TGTGCCAGCAGTACTCGACGGGAGGAAGCTTTCTTT. This codes for CASSTRREEAFF.